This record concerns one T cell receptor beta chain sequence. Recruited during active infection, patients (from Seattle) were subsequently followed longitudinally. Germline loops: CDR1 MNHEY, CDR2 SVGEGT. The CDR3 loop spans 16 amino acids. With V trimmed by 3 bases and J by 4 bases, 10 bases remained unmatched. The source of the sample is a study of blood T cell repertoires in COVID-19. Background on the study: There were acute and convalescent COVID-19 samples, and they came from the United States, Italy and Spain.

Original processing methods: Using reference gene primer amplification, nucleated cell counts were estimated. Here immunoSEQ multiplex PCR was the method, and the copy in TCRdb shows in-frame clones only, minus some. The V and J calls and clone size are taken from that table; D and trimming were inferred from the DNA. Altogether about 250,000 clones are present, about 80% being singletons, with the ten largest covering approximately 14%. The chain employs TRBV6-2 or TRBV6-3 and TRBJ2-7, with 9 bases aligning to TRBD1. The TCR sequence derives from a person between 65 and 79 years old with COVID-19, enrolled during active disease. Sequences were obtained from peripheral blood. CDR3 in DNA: TGTGCCAGCAGTTATGATACAGGGGGCCTGTTTTACGAGCAGTACTTC. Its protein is CASSYDTGGLFYEQYF.